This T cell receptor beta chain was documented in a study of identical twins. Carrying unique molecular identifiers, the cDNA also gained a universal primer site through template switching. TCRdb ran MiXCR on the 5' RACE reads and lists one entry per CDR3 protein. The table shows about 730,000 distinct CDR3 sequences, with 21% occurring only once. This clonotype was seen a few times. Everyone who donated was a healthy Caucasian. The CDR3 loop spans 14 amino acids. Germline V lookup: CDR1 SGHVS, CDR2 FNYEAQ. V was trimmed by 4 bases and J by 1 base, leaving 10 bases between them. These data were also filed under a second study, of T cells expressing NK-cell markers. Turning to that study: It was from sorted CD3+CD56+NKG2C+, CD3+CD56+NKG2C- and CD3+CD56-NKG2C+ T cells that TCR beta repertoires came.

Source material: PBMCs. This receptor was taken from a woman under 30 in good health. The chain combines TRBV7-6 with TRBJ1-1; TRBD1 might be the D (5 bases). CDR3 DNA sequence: TGTGCCAGCAGCTGGGGGAGGGAGAACACTGAAGCTTTCTTT. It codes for CASSWGRENTEAFF.